The present T cell receptor (beta chain) was sequenced within a study of T cells in localized non-small cell lung cancer. Study-level findings and limits: Because researchers sequenced only one region of the tumor, heterogeneity is still possible. Longer overall survival was seen with higher T cell density measured in blood. Uninvolved adjacent lung showed higher T cell clonality than tumor. There were a median around 59 of the top 100 tumor clones appearing in adjacent lung.

On this clone: The antigen is unknown.

Clones were sequenced by immunoSEQ multiplex PCR, and TCRdb holds only the in-frame ones, with some missing. The table lists about 59,000 clones, about 90% of them singletons. The sequencing used peripheral blood, collected before any cancer treatment. The TCR was taken from a man between 40 and 75 years old with stage I squamous cell lung carcinoma.

CDR3 in DNA: TGTGCCAGTAGTCCAAATAGCGGGGTCATAGATGAGCAGTTCTTC. Its protein is CASSPNSGVIDEQFF. The V and J genes are TRBV19 and TRBJ2-1; the match to TRBD2 covers 8 bases. V was pared by 5 bases and J by 8 bases, with 11 bases of the junction left unmatched. Germline V gene lookup returns CDR1 LNHDA and CDR2 SQIVND (reference sequence). CDR3 length: 15 amino acids.